This TCR beta chain was sequenced during a study of cytotoxic CD8 clonotypes in ibrutinib-treated CLL. Study at large: Response sampling took place at median approximately eleven months of treatment, range 6 to 36.

General study results and limits: Clonality rose at ibrutinib response and fell back toward baseline at progression. Clonality (at baseline) was higher than in age-matched healthy donors and tracked circulating CD8+ T-cell counts. On treatment, the uncommon public clonotypes contracted or remained stable.

Using immunoSEQ multiplex PCR, the repertoire was profiled, and TCRdb retains in-frame clones only, with some absent. Among approximately 35,000 clones listed, 71% were seen once. In the case of this clone: What it binds is unknown.

This clonotype was sampled from a human donor with chronic lymphocytic leukemia. This sample comprised PBMCs, obtained at disease progression, from a patient treated with ibrutinib.

CDR3 protein: CASSIGRGNTEAFF. The CDR3 DNA is TGTGCCAGTAGTATAGGAAGGGGGAACACTGAAGCTTTCTTT. This chain connects TRBV19 to TRBJ1-1, with D possibly being TRBD1 (5 bases). V gave up 1 base and J gave up 1 base, with 7 bases separating them. The germline V gene has CDR1 LNHDA and CDR2 SQIVND (reference sequence). This CDR3 is built from 14 residues. The full variable domain, in which reference TRBV19 and TRBJ1-1 provide the parts outside the CDR3, is DGGITQSPKYLFRKEGQNVTLSCEQNLNHDAMYWYRQDPGQGLRLIYYSQIVNDFQKGDIAEGYSVSREKKESFPLTVTSAQKNPTAFYLCASSIGRGNTEAFFGQGTRLTVV.